Described below is a single T cell receptor beta chain sequence and its context. Its specificity is unknown. PCR used 60 Vbeta primers and 13 Jbeta primers. Sequencing used immunoSEQ multiplex PCR; TCRdb keeps in-frame clones, though not all of them. The sample includes roughly 100,000 clones, 75% to 85% of them seen just once. The ends were cut back, 0 bases at V and 8 bases at J, with 13 bases in the middle. Per the germline V gene, CDR1 is KGHSH and CDR2 is LQKENI. The CDR3 contains 15 residues. This specimen belongs to a study of cytomegalovirus exposure and HLA in healthy donors. Whole-study findings and limits: Some highly shared sequence variants likely arose as a pipeline artifact. Investigators reported about 160 TCR beta chains as tied to cytomegalovirus. Later analysis identified several of the most significant clusters that appeared linked to common viral pathogens. Researchers reported that a few CMV-associated chains were confirmed in vitro as CMV antigen-specific.

The clonotype originates from a woman between 18 and 29 years old in good health and CMV-seropositive. The V and J genes are TRBV18 and TRBJ1-4, with a possible D match to TRBD1 (5 bases). The sample consisted of PBMCs. CDR3 coding DNA: TGTGCCAGCTCACCACCCTCCAGGGATAGCGAAAAACTGTTTTTT. Protein sequence: CASSPPSRDSEKLFF.